This T cell receptor beta chain is drawn from a study of CD8+ T cells in alopecia areata. Study-wide background: Treated patients' severity was scored by percentage of affected scalp area.

Extracted RNA was reverse transcribed, and the resulting cDNA served as sequencing template. Clones were read by immunoSEQ multiplex PCR, and TCRdb kept only the in-frame ones, dropping some. The table lists tens of thousands of clones, around three quarters of them singletons. Sample treatment: oral pan-JAK inhibitor, 5-10 mg twice daily. The study's findings and limits: Mice gave a clearer picture of TCR sharing than patients did, possibly for HLA-related reasons.

As to this clone: Its antigen is unidentified.

Trimming took 5 bases from V and 2 from J; bases not matched to a gene: 3. CDR3 length: 13 amino acids. Germline V gene sequence: CDR1 MNHEY, CDR2 SMNVEV (reference sequence). Material: CD8+ T cells sorted from blood, obtained between weeks 43 and 45, from a patient treated with tofacitinib. The chain employs TRBV27 and TRBJ2-7, with TRBD1 matching 7 bases. This receptor was identified in a human donor with alopecia areata. The CDR3 DNA follows: TGTGCCAGCAGTAATGACAGGGCCTACGAGCAGTACTTC. Its protein is CASSNDRAYEQYF.